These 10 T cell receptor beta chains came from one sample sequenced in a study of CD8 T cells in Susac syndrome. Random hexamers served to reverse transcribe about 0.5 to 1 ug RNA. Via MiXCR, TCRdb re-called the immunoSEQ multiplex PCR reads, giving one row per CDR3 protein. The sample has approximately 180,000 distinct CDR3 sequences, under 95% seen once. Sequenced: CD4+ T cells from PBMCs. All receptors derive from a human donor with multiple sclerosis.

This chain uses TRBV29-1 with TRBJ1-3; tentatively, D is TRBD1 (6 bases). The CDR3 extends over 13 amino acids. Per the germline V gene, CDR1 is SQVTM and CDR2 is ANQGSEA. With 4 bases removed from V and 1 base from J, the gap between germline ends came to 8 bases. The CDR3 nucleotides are TGCAGCGTTGGAGGGGGTTCTGGAAACACCATATATTTT. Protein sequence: CSVGGGSGNTIYF.

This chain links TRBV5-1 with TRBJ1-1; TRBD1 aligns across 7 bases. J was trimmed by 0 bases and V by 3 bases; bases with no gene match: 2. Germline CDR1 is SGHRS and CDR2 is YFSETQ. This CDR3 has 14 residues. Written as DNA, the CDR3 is TGCGCCAGCAGCTGGGGACAGATGAACACTGAAGCTTTCTTT. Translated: CASSWGQMNTEAFF.

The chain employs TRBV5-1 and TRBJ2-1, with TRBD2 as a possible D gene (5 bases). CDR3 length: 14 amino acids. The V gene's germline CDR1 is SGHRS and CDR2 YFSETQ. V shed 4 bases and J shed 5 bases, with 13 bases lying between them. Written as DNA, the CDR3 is TGCGCCAGCAGCCCCGCACTAGAACACAATGAGCAGTTCTTC. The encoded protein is CASSPALEHNEQFF.

CDR3 DNA: TGTGCCAGCAGCCAACGTAGCGGGGCCGGCGGGTACGAGCAGTACTTC. It yields the protein CASSQRSGAGGYEQYF. The chain is built from TRBV7-2 and TRBJ2-7; 8 bases are shared with TRBD2. Germline V lookup: CDR1 SGHTA, CDR2 FQGNSA. Losses at the gene ends were 5 bases for V and 4 bases for J; bases not matched to a gene: 13. The CDR3 runs to 16 residues.

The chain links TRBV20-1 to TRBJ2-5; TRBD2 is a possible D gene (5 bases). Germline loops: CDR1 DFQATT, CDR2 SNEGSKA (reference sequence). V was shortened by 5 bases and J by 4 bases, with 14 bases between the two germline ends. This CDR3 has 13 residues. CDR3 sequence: CSAPGILGETQYF. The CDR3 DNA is TGCAGTGCTCCCGGGATCCTCGGAGAGACCCAGTACTTC.

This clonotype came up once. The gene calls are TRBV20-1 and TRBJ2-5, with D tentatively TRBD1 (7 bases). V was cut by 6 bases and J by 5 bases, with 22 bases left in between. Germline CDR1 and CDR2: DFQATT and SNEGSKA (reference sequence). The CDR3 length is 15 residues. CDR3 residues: CSALSPTGTLETQYF. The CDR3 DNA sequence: TGCAGTGCCCTAAGCCCGACAGGGACTTTGGAGACCCAGTACTTC.

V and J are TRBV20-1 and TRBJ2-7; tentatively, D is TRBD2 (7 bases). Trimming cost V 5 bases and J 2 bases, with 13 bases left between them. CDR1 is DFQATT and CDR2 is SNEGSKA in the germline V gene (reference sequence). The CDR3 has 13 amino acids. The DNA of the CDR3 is TGCAGTGCTTACAGGGAGGGAACCTACGAGCAGTACTTC. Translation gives CSAYREGTYEQYF.

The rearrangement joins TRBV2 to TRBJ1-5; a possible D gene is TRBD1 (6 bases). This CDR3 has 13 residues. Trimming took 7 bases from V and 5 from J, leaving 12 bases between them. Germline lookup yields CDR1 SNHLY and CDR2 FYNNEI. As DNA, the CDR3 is TGTGCCAGCAAAGTGGACAGTTATCAGCCCCAGCATTTT. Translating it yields CASKVDSYQPQHF.

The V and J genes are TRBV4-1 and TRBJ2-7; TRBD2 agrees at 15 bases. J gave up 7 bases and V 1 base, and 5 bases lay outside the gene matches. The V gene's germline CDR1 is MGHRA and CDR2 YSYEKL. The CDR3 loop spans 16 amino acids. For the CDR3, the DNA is TGCGCCAGCAGCCAAGCCGGACTAGCGGGAGGGCTAGAGCAGTACTTC. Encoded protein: CASSQAGLAGGLEQYF.

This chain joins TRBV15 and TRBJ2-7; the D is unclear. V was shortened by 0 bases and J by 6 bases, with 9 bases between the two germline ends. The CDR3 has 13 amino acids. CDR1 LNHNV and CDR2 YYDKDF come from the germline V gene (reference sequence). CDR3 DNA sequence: TGTGCCACCAGCAGAGATGACTGGGCCGAGCAGTACTTC. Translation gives CATSRDDWAEQYF.